This T cell receptor beta chain was sequenced for a study of blood T cell repertoires in COVID-19. This CDR3 has 15 amino acids. With V trimmed by 0 bases and J by 7 bases, 5 bases remained unmatched. Germline CDR1 is SGHRS and CDR2 is YFSETQ. Assay: immunoSEQ multiplex PCR; the TCRdb copy retains only in-frame clones and omits some. In the table there are about 190,000 clones, around nine tenths of which are singletons. The rearrangement joins TRBV5-1 to TRBJ2-7; 12 bases are a match to TRBD2. The source of this sequence is a woman aged 70-85 years with COVID-19, enrolled during active disease. Specimen: peripheral blood. The CDR3 reads CASSLVLAGGPEQYF. In nucleotides, the CDR3 is TGCGCCAGCAGCTTGGTTCTAGCGGGAGGGCCGGAGCAGTACTTC. The full variable domain, its missing parts supplied by reference TRBV5-1 and TRBJ2-7, is KAGVTQTPRYLIKTRGQQVTLSCSPISGHRSVSWYQQTPGQGLQFLFEYFSETQRNKGNFPGRFSGRQFSNSRSEMNVSTLELGDSALYLCASSLVLAGGPEQYFGPGTRLTVT.